This TCR beta chain comes out of a study of T cells in Graves' hyperthyroidism and ophthalmopathy. Across the whole study: Peripheral blood was acquired at first diagnosis, ahead of any therapy whatsoever.

This CDR3 contains 17 residues. Germline V CDR1 and CDR2: LNHDA, SQIVND (reference sequence). V shed 3 bases and J shed 0 bases, with 14 bases lying between them. As regards this clonotype: Its antigen is currently unknown.

Whole-study results and caveats: Ophthalmopathy was told apart from stable hyperthyroidism by a 13 V-J model.

TCR beta CDR3 regions were amplified from RNA. A first-round RT-PCR of the TCR CDR3 used the HTBI primer set. TCRdb re-derived calls from the multiplex PCR reads in MiXCR, one entry per CDR3 protein. The data contain around 350,000 distinct CDR3 sequences, about 18% of them singletons. Aged 18 to 65, the patients had hyperthyroidism that was newly diagnosed and had lasted under 2 months. The sequence was obtained from a woman in her late teens or twenties with Graves' hyperthyroidism. Sequenced input: blood. This chain uses TRBV19 with TRBJ1-4, with D possibly matching TRBD1 (5 bases). The CDR3 nucleotides read TGTGCCAGTAGTATGGTCCAGGGAAAAGCAACTAATGAAAAACTGTTTTTT. Protein sequence: CASSMVQGKATNEKLFF.